The rows below give T cell receptor beta chains drawn from one sample of a study of CD8+ T cells in alopecia areata. Clones were read by immunoSEQ multiplex PCR, and TCRdb kept only the in-frame ones, dropping some. The repertoire includes 140,000 to 150,000 clones, around 87% of them detected once, and over 13% sits in the top ten. The starting material was CD8+ T cells sorted from blood, obtained at week 0. These receptors all stem from a human donor with alopecia areata. CDR3s include the opening cysteine and the closing phenylalanine or tryptophan. A D gene is named only where the DNA matches it firmly.

NA,TRBV19,TRBJ1-2,15,CASRWALDSLYGYTF
TRBD1,TRBV2,TRBJ2-2,13,CASPQGDTGELFF
NA,TRBV6-6,TRBJ1-5,13,CASRRTTDQPQHF
NA,TRBV11-2,TRBJ1-2,17,CASSLVFGKGTRDGYTF
NA,TRBV9,TRBJ2-7,12,CASSVEGGEQYF
NA,TRBV5-1,TRBJ2-1,14,CASSRESSYNEQFF
TRBD1,TRBV5-6,TRBJ2-1,12,CASSQPGQGRFF
TRBD2,TRBV7-2,TRBJ2-3,15,CASSSSGGATDTQYF
NA,TRBV30,TRBJ1-4,13,CACLTRTNEKLFF
TRBD1,TRBV4-1,TRBJ2-1,16,CASSQNPGTGSNEQFF
TRBD2,TRBV7-9,TRBJ2-1,14,CASSPSGGADEQFF
NA,TRBV5-4,TRBJ2-7,13,CASSPTSSYEQYF
TRBD2,TRBV5-6,TRBJ2-3,15,CASSLGGGGGDTQYF
TRBD1,TRBV13,TRBJ2-1,15,CASSSSGTGYNEQFF
NA,TRBV27,TRBJ2-7,14,CASSHVGTYYEQYF
NA,TRBV7-9,TRBJ1-2,15,CASLESDGGNYGYTF
NA,TRBV5-4,TRBJ1-2,15,CASSFSDRANYGYTF
TRBD2,TRBV5-1,TRBJ2-3,16,CASSVSSGGFADTQYF
TRBD1,TRBV5-1,TRBJ1-1,14,CASSPPDRGTEAFF
TRBD2,TRBV16,TRBJ2-2,14,CASREAGTTGELFF
NA,TRBV6-5,TRBJ2-1,12,CASSHTRNEQFF
TRBD2,TRBV15,TRBJ2-1,15,CATSAGLAAYNEQFF
NA,TRBV5-6,TRBJ2-1,13,CASSFTTSNEQFF
NA,TRBV9,TRBJ1-6,16,CASSPRAESRNSPLHF
NA,TRBV7-6,TRBJ2-3,13,CASSPDSTDTQYF
NA,TRBV9,TRBJ1-1,14,CASSPRGVNTEAFF
NA,TRBV2,TRBJ2-7,15,CASRAGAEEAYEQYF
NA,TRBV27,TRBJ2-4,15,CASSLQGYSKNIQYF
NA,TRBV20-1,TRBJ1-1,11,CSAPLITEAFF
NA,TRBV29-1,TRBJ2-1,13,CSLLTGNNNEQFF
NA,TRBV6-1,TRBJ2-1,15,CASSAAQGSGNEQFF
NA,TRBV30,TRBJ2-7,11,CAWSAVYEQYF
NA,TRBV30,TRBJ2-1,10,CAWPHNEQFF
TRBD2,TRBV27,TRBJ2-3,20,CASSSSPGLAGGPGTDTQYF
TRBD1,TRBV5-1,TRBJ1-1,14,CASRDRGRHTEAFF